Sequencing of this TCR beta chain was carried out in a study of CD8+ T cells in alopecia areata. Extraction of RNA preceded its reverse transcription into cDNA, which served as the sequencing template. Generated by immunoSEQ multiplex PCR, the TCRdb table keeps only in-frame clones and is missing some. This table holds over 150,000 clones, roughly 63% found once. This clone was recorded at least ten times. The same CDR3 also results from other DNA sequences found in this sample. V shed 1 base and J shed 6 bases, with 3 bases lying between them. The germline CDR1 and CDR2 sequences are SQVTM and ANQGSEA. The CDR3 contains 10 residues.

The receptor was derived from a human donor with alopecia areata. The chain carries TRBV29-1 and TRBJ1-2; unclear D gene. Sequencing was performed on CD4+ T cells sorted from blood, taken at week 0. DNA of the CDR3: TGCAGCGTTGAAGCTGATGGCTACACCTTC. Residues: CSVEADGYTF.